The clone carrying this TCR beta chain turned up a few times. Its target is not known. V shed 6 bases, J shed 4 bases, and the junction held 4 bases outside the gene matches. The germline V gene encodes CDR1 SNHLY and CDR2 FYNNEI. The CDR3 runs 13 residues. The data were produced by immunoSEQ multiplex PCR, yet TCRdb's version contains in-frame clones alone and is incomplete. The table has 160,000 or so clones, roughly nine tenths seen once. This sample stems from a study of lymphopenia after photon versus proton radiotherapy. Study results and caveats: Relative stability marked proton patients; photon patients lost diversity and naive cells. Better survival with proton therapy was suggested as possible, not demonstrated. After lymphocyte nadir, photon-treated repertoires showed oligoclonal expansion, especially CD8+ Temra. Post-nadir TCR diversity decline inversely tracked overall survival among those who died.

The clonotype was recovered from a man aged 45-65 years with gastric cancer. The material sequenced was peripheral blood, taken from a patient treated with photon-based radiotherapy. The chain has TRBV2 and TRBJ1-1; 8 positions agree with TRBD1. The CDR3, as DNA: TGTGCCAGCAGCAGGGGGCAAACCACTGAAGCTTTCTTT. Translated: CASSRGQTTEAFF.